This record looks at one TCR beta chain sequence and its context. The data were produced by immunoSEQ multiplex PCR, yet TCRdb's version contains in-frame clones alone and is incomplete. Here the sample spans about 120,000 clones, roughly 90% being singletons. The data originate from a study of control samples from healthy donors and cancer patients. The clonotype originates from a woman between 50 and 59 years old in good health. Source material: blood.

The CDR3 spells CASSLSGREKLFF. Written as DNA, the CDR3 is TGCGCCAGCAGCTTGAGCGGGCGGGAAAAACTGTTTTTT. This chain uses TRBV5-1 with TRBJ1-4; D unresolved. CDR3 size: 13 residues. The germline CDR1 and CDR2 sequences are SGHRS and YFSETQ. The V and J ends lost 1 base and 8 bases respectively, with 9 bases between them. The full variable domain, rest sourced from reference TRBV5-1 and TRBJ1-4, is KAGVTQTPRYLIKTRGQQVTLSCSPISGHRSVSWYQQTPGQGLQFLFEYFSETQRNKGNFPGRFSGRQFSNSRSEMNVSTLELGDSALYLCASSLSGREKLFFGSGTQLSVL.